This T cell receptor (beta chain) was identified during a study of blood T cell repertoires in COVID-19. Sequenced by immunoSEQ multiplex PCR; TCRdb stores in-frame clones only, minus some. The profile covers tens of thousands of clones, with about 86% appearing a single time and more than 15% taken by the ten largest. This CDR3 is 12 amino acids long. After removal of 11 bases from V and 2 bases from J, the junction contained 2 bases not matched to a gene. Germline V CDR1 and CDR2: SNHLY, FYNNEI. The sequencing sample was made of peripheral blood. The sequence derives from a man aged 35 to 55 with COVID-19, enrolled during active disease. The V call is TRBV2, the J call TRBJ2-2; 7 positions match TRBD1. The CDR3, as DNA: TGTGCCGGGACAGCAAACACCGGGGAGCTGTTTTTT. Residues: CAGTANTGELFF. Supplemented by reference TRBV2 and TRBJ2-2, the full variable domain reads EPEVTQTPSHQVTQMGQEVILRCVPISNHLYFYWYRQILGQKVEFLVSFYNNEISEKSEIFDDQFSVERPDGSNFTLKIRSTKLEDSAMYFCAGTANTGELFFGEGSRLTVL.